This is a list of T cell receptor beta chains from one sample in a study of cytomegalovirus exposure and HLA in healthy donors. TCRdb's copy holds only in-frame clones and misses some; the assay was immunoSEQ multiplex PCR. Its table records 130,000 to 150,000 clones. What was sequenced was PBMCs. The receptor source for this set is a woman aged 45 to 65 in good health and CMV-seronegative. Each CDR3 is given with its conserved first and last residue. The order of the fields is J gene, V gene, D gene, CDR3 protein, CDR3 DNA. The D gene is left open where the match is weak.

TRBJ1-2	TRBV15	TRBD1	CATSRAVETGAGYTF	TGTGCCACCAGCAGAGCCGTAGAGACAGGGGCCGGCTACACCTTC
TRBJ2-7	TRBV15	TRBD1	CATSRPGQGAREQYF	TGTGCCACCAGCAGACCGGGACAGGGGGCGCGGGAGCAGTACTTC
TRBJ1-1	TRBV13	-	CASSPRGGSAEAFF	TGTGCCAGCAGCCCTAGGGGGGGCTCTGCTGAAGCTTTCTTT
TRBJ2-3	TRBV18	TRBD1	CASSPQGAREADTQYF	TGTGCCAGCTCACCCCAGGGGGCGAGGGAGGCAGATACGCAGTATTTT
TRBJ2-7	TRBV6-1	TRBD1	CASSEVRGTGSYEQYF	TGTGCCAGCAGTGAAGTTCGAGGGACAGGGAGCTACGAGCAGTACTTC
TRBJ1-1	TRBV7-2	TRBD1	CASSLRTGVGTEAFF	TGTGCCAGCAGCCTCCGGACAGGGGTGGGTACTGAAGCTTTCTTT
TRBJ1-5	TRBV5-6	-	CASSLGGDSNQPQHF	TGTGCCAGCAGCTTGGGGGGGGATAGCAATCAGCCCCAGCATTTT
TRBJ2-3	TRBV19	TRBD1	CASSAGQGNGWGDTQYF	TGTGCCAGTAGTGCCGGACAGGGGAATGGCTGGGGAGATACGCAGTATTTT
TRBJ2-7	TRBV4-1	TRBD2	CASSHETSGRPYEQYF	TGCGCCAGCAGCCACGAGACTAGCGGGAGACCCTACGAGCAGTACTTC
TRBJ2-7	TRBV19	TRBD1	CATGTGAYEQYF	TGTGCCACCGGGACAGGGGCCTACGAGCAGTACTTC
TRBJ2-1	TRBV11-1	TRBD2	CASSLGREGGNEQFF	TGTGCCAGCAGCTTAGGTCGGGAGGGGGGCAATGAGCAGTTCTTC
TRBJ2-5	TRBV5-1	TRBD2	CASRFIAGGQETQYF	TGCGCCAGCAGATTCATAGCGGGGGGGCAAGAGACCCAGTACTTC
TRBJ2-1	TRBV29-1	TRBD1	CSVEGLSGTGYNEQFF	TGCAGCGTTGAAGGACTATCCGGGACAGGCTACAATGAGCAGTTCTTC
TRBJ2-2	TRBV6-1	-	CASSVTRGTGELFF	TGTGCCAGCAGTGTCACCCGGGGAACCGGGGAGCTGTTTTTT
TRBJ2-7	TRBV9	-	CASSVQGTRYEQYF	TGTGCCAGCAGCGTCCAGGGCACTCGCTACGAGCAGTACTTC
TRBJ2-1	TRBV4-1	TRBD2	CASSQPPGLALYNEQFF	TGCGCCAGCAGCCAACCCCCGGGACTAGCGTTGTACAATGAGCAGTTCTTC
TRBJ1-2	TRBV7-2	TRBD1	CASSLSPGTGKHGYTF	TGTGCCAGCAGCTTAAGTCCCGGGACAGGGAAACACGGCTACACCTTC
TRBJ2-2	TRBV10-3	-	CAVSRGTNTGELFF	TGTGCCGTTTCTCGGGGGACGAACACCGGGGAGCTGTTTTTT
TRBJ2-1	TRBV28	TRBD2	CASSLEGLGYNEQFF	TGTGCCAGCAGTTTAGAGGGACTAGGCTACAATGAGCAGTTCTTC
TRBJ1-6	TRBV5-6	-	CASSLPRGNSPLHF	TGTGCCAGCAGCTTGCCCAGGGGAAATTCACCCCTCCACTTT
TRBJ2-5	TRBV7-8	TRBD2	CASSALAGQETQYF	TGTGCCAGCAGCGCCCTAGCGGGGCAGGAGACCCAGTACTTC
TRBJ1-1	TRBV5-1	-	CASSLAGDLNTEAFF	TGCGCCAGCAGCTTGGCGGGGGACCTGAACACTGAAGCTTTCTTT
TRBJ2-2	TRBV29-1	-	CSVLAGTGELFF	TGCAGCGTTTTGGCGGGCACCGGGGAGCTGTTTTTT
TRBJ1-4	TRBV19	TRBD1	CASRRGQDNSVGKLFF	TGTGCCAGTAGAAGAGGACAGGACAACTCCGTGGGAAAACTGTTTTTT
TRBJ2-1	TRBV25-1	-	CASSGTPLIGLYANEQFF	TGTGCCAGCAGTGGAACGCCTCTTATAGGACTGTACGCCAATGAGCAGTTCTTC
TRBJ2-7	TRBV6-5	TRBD1	CASSSPGTGFHEQYF	TGTGCCAGCAGTTCCCCCGGGACAGGGTTCCACGAGCAGTACTTC
TRBJ2-7	TRBV28	-	CASSPGSGTLYEQYF	TGTGCCAGCAGTCCCGGGTCCGGTACCCTCTACGAGCAGTACTTC
TRBJ2-1	TRBV4-1	TRBD2	CASSQDRGITGTSGGRGQFF	TGCGCCAGCAGCCAAGACCGGGGCATCACCGGGACTAGCGGGGGCAGGGGGCAGTTCTTC
TRBJ2-2	TRBV4-1	TRBD1	CASSQGPGGLHLVAGELFF	TGCGCCAGCAGCCAAGGCCCAGGGGGCCTCCACCTTGTCGCCGGGGAGCTGTTTTTT
TRBJ1-5	TRBV2	TRBD1	CASKGQSNQPQHF	TGTGCCAGCAAGGGACAGAGCAATCAGCCCCAGCATTTT
TRBJ1-2	TRBV18	-	CASSLLGAYRLDGYTF	TGTGCCAGCTCTTTACTTGGGGCTTATAGGCTCGATGGCTACACCTTC
TRBJ2-2	TRBV5-1	-	CASSFDPGDTGELFF	TGCGCCAGCAGCTTTGACCCGGGGGACACCGGGGAGCTGTTTTTT
TRBJ1-2	TRBV9	-	CASSAEDSNYGYTF	TGTGCCAGCAGCGCAGAGGACAGTAACTATGGCTACACCTTC
TRBJ2-3	TRBV6-1	TRBD2	CASSRTSGGPDTQYF	TGTGCCAGCAGCCGGACTAGCGGGGGCCCAGATACGCAGTATTTT
TRBJ2-2	TRBV25-1	-	CASSRQRTGELFF	TGTGCCAGCAGTCGGCAGCGCACCGGGGAGCTGTTTTTT
TRBJ2-1	TRBV30	-	CAQMGPAGTNEQFF	TGTGCCCAGATGGGGCCAGCGGGGACAAATGAGCAGTTCTTC
TRBJ1-2	TRBV28	-	CASSLEGGYGYTF	TGTGCCAGCAGTTTGGAGGGAGGCTATGGCTACACCTTC
TRBJ2-3	TRBV19	TRBD1	CASRGQSTDTQYF	TGTGCCAGTAGGGGACAGAGCACAGATACGCAGTATTTT
TRBJ1-6	TRBV2	TRBD1	CASRVQGAEVNSPLHF	TGTGCCAGCAGGGTACAGGGGGCGGAGGTCAATTCACCCCTCCACTTT
TRBJ1-2	TRBV7-2	-	CASSGHARGNYGYTF	TGTGCCAGCAGCGGTCACGCGAGGGGGAACTATGGCTACACCTTC
TRBJ1-2	TRBV29-1	-	CSSDPTASDGYTF	TGCAGCTCAGACCCCACAGCCTCGGATGGCTACACCTTC
TRBJ2-5	TRBV5-1	TRBD2	CASSRMIRGGEYF	TGCGCCAGCAGCCGGATGATTCGGGGGGGAGAGTACTTC
TRBJ2-1	TRBV9	TRBD1	CASSAHRGGIDNEQFF	TGTGCCAGCAGCGCCCACAGGGGCGGTATCGACAATGAGCAGTTCTTC
TRBJ1-6	TRBV25-1	TRBD1	CASSERQGLSPLHF	TGTGCCAGCAGTGAGAGACAGGGCCTATCACCCCTCCACTTT
TRBJ2-1	TRBV7-3	TRBD2	CASSLGLASGGETYNEQFF	TGTGCCAGCAGCCTTGGTCTGGCTAGCGGGGGGGAAACCTACAATGAGCAGTTCTTC